These 17 T cell receptor beta chains were all obtained from the same sample, sequenced in a study of control samples from healthy donors and cancer patients. Assay: immunoSEQ multiplex PCR; the TCRdb copy retains only in-frame clones and omits some. This sample has some 120,000 clones, with roughly 91% found just once. Material for sequencing was blood. The source is a man aged 35 to 55 in good health.

In this sample, this clone turned up a few times. The chain uses TRBV5-1 and TRBJ2-7, with TRBD1 identical over 10 bases. Germline values: CDR1 SGHRS, CDR2 YFSETQ. The CDR3 runs 13 residues. Trimming removed 5 bases from V and 7 bases from J; junction bases left unmatched: 6. CDR3 residues: CASRGTGEGEQYF. The CDR3 bases are TGCGCCAGCAGAGGGACAGGGGAGGGGGAGCAGTACTTC.

Of note for this clone: This same CDR3 is encoded by further DNA sequences in the sample. The chain uses TRBV7-2 and TRBJ2-5; D is undetermined. V lost 5 bases and J lost 4, with 5 bases in between. Germline CDR1 reads SGHTA; CDR2 reads FQGNSA. This CDR3 region has 11 residues. The CDR3 DNA follows: TGTGCCAGCAGCCAAAGAGAGACCCAGTACTTC. Translated, it gives CASSQRETQYF.

The chain employs TRBV6-4 and TRBJ1-6; D call uncertain. Germline V CDR1 and CDR2: MRHNA, SNTAGT. Trimming took off 3 bases at V and 7 bases at J, with 13 bases between the two ends. This CDR3 spans 15 amino acids. The CDR3 DNA follows: TGTGCCAGCAGTGAGCAGGCCGGGGAAAATTCACCCCTCCACTTT. It translates to CASSEQAGENSPLHF.

The gene calls are TRBV18 and TRBJ1-5, with 7 positions matching TRBD1. Trimming at V came to 4 bases and at J to 5 bases, leaving 2 bases not matched to a gene. Germline V CDR1 and CDR2: KGHSH, LQKENI. There are 13 residues in the CDR3. The CDR3 DNA reads as TGTGCCAGCTCACAGGGGGCCCATCAGCCCCAGCATTTT. Translated: CASSQGAHQPQHF. The variable domain in full, completed from reference TRBV18 and TRBJ1-5, reads NAGVMQNPRHLVRRRGQEARLRCSPMKGHSHVYWYRQLPEEGLKFMVYLQKENIIDESGMPKERFSAEFPKEGPSILRIQQVVRGDSAAYFCASSQGAHQPQHFGDGTRLSIL.

The gene calls are TRBV18 and TRBJ1-1; D gene unclear. Deletions cut 6 bases from V and 1 base from J, with 12 bases between. The CDR3 is 14 amino acids. In germline, CDR1 is KGHSH, CDR2 LQKENI. The CDR3 loop reads CASSVVRGNTEAFF. The CDR3 DNA follows: TGTGCCAGCTCCGTTGTGCGGGGGAACACTGAAGCTTTCTTT.

The J gene is TRBJ2-2, the V gene TRBV11-3; D remains ambiguous. The V gene's germline CDR1 is SGHNT and CDR2 YENEEA. V was clipped by 1 base and J by 3 bases, with 9 bases between them. There are 15 residues in the CDR3. In nucleotides, the CDR3 is TGTGCCAGCAGCTTAGTTCCGGCCTACACCGGGGAGCTGTTTTTT. Amino acid sequence: CASSLVPAYTGELFF.

The gene calls are TRBV29-1 and TRBJ1-2; 9 bases align to TRBD1. CDR3 length: 12 amino acids. Trimming at V came to 8 bases and at J to 7 bases, leaving 8 bases not matched to a gene. Germline values: CDR1 SQVTM, CDR2 ANQGSEA. CDR3 DNA: TGCAGCCATTCGGGACAGGGCTCTGGCTACACCTTC. Translated: CSHSGQGSGYTF.

This clone was seen a handful of times. V usage is TRBV6-5 and J usage is TRBJ2-1; D call uncertain. The germline V and J ends were trimmed by 6 bases and 7 bases, with 4 bases remaining between them. The CDR3 has 10 amino acids. From germline, CDR1 is MNHEY and CDR2 SVGAGI. CDR3 sequence (DNA): TGTGCCAGCAGGACAAATGAGCAGTTCTTC. It encodes CASRTNEQFF.

This clone appeared once. The V gene is TRBV14, the J gene TRBJ2-7; a weak D match, TRBD2 (6 bases). This CDR3 comprises 12 residues. The ends were cut back, 3 bases at V and 4 bases at J, with 7 bases in the middle. Germline V lookup: CDR1 SGHDN, CDR2 FVKESK. This CDR3 is CASSQEGYEQYF. The DNA of the CDR3 is TGTGCCAGCAGCCAGGAGGGTTACGAGCAGTACTTC.

This chain links TRBV5-6 with TRBJ1-4; a weak D match, TRBD1 (5 bases). This CDR3 is built from 15 residues. Trimming removed 0 bases from V and 6 bases from J, with 12 bases in between. The germline CDR1 and CDR2 sequences are SGHDT and YYEEEE. CDR3 DNA: TGTGCCAGCAGCTTGGGAGCAGGGAGGGATGAAAAACTGTTTTTT. Protein product: CASSLGAGRDEKLFF.

This clone was recorded once. The V gene is TRBV7-8, the J gene TRBJ2-3, with D perhaps TRBD2 (5 bases). V shed 1 base and J shed 5 bases, with 10 bases lying between them. CDR1 is SGHVS and CDR2 is FQNEAQ in the germline V gene. CDR3 length: 14 amino acids. Written as DNA, the CDR3 is TGTGCCAGCAGCTTAGGCCTAGCTGGAGATACGCAGTATTTT. Protein product: CASSLGLAGDTQYF.

Comment on this clone: One end of the junction is discordant with germline, which a read error may explain. The CDR3 reads CTSSQGQGASYEQYF. The CDR3 DNA reads TGTACCAGCTCCCAAGGACAGGGTGCATCCTACGAGCAGTACTTC. The chain combines TRBV18 with TRBJ2-7; TRBD1 agrees at 8 bases. Germline V CDR1 and CDR2: KGHSH, LQKENI. The CDR3 length is 15 residues.

This clone showed up just a few times. The CDR3 coding sequence is TGTGCCACCAGTGATTTTCGGGACAGGGTAGGCAATGAGCAGTTCTTC. Its translation is CATSDFRDRVGNEQFF. The J gene is TRBJ2-1, the V gene TRBV24-1, with 9 bases aligning to TRBD1. Looked up from germline, CDR1 is KGHDR and CDR2 is SFDVKD. The CDR3 runs to 16 residues. Germline trimming cut 1 base from V and 6 bases from J; bases unmatched to any gene: 6.

V gene TRBV15 combines with J gene TRBJ1-2; the D gene is possibly TRBD1 (6 bases). Trimming stripped 3 bases from V and 6 bases from J, with 17 bases between. The CDR3 has 15 amino acids. Germline lookup yields CDR1 LNHNV and CDR2 YYDKDF (reference sequence). The CDR3, as DNA: TGTGCCACCAGCAGTGAATACCGGGACATCAATGGCTACACCTTC. This codes for CATSSEYRDINGYTF.

This chain joins TRBV6-4 and TRBJ2-1; 7 nucleotides agree with TRBD1. Germline CDR1 and CDR2: MRHNA and SNTAGT. V lost 4 bases, J lost 6 bases, and 12 bases stayed unmatched. There are 16 residues in the CDR3. The CDR3 protein is CASSAQTGVVINEQFF. DNA of the CDR3: TGTGCCAGCAGTGCCCAAACAGGGGTGGTAATCAATGAGCAGTTCTTC.

The chain couples TRBV18 to TRBJ2-2, with 11 bases identical to TRBD1. Trimming removed 8 bases from V and 4 bases from J; junction bases left unmatched: 0. The CDR3 is 13 residues long. Germline V gene data show CDR1 as KGHSH and CDR2 as LQKENI. The CDR3: CASGTGGTGELFF. DNA for the CDR3: TGTGCCAGCGGGACAGGGGGCACCGGGGAGCTGTTTTTT.

This rearrangement joins TRBV10-1 to TRBJ2-7; TRBD1 aligns across 9 bases. J lost 5 bases, V lost 9 bases, and 11 bases had no gene match. The CDR3 covers 14 residues. Germline lookup yields CDR1 WNHNN and CDR2 SYGVQD (reference sequence). DNA of the CDR3: TGCGCCAGTAGAATAAGGGGACAGGGCCACGAGCAGTACTTC. Translating it yields CASRIRGQGHEQYF.